One and the same sample provided the 9 T cell receptor beta chains below, sequenced in a study of T cells in Graves' hyperthyroidism and ophthalmopathy. The CDR3 regions of TCR beta were amplified from RNA transcripts. The HTBI primer set drove a first-round RT-PCR of the TCR CDR3. A single record per CDR3 protein comes from TCRdb applying MiXCR to the multiplex PCR reads. The profile covers 350,000 or so distinct CDR3 sequences, with roughly a fifth appearing a single time and 50% taken by the ten largest. The sample taken for sequencing was blood. The receptors here all came from a woman in her fifties or sixties with Graves' hyperthyroidism.

The table lists this clonotype with many counts. The gene calls are TRBV6-1 and TRBJ2-2; D is unclear. Germline assignment: CDR1 MNHNS and CDR2 SASEGT. This CDR3 region has 15 residues. V was cut by 7 bases and J by 0 bases, with 12 bases left in between. The CDR3 sequence: CASKSLAANTGELFF. DNA for the CDR3: TGTGCCAGCAAGAGCTTGGCCGCGAACACCGGGGAGCTGTTTTTT.

Concerning this clonotype itself: This may come from a read error, since a much larger clone is one base off. No conserved phenylalanine or tryptophan ends this CDR3, so it is likely a read error. The chain recombines TRBV29-1 with TRBJ1-2; TRBD1 matches 8 bases. This CDR3 spans 15 amino acids. Germline V gives CDR1 SQVTM, CDR2 ANQGSEA. V gave up 1 base and J gave up 0 bases; unmatched junction bases: 4. DNA of the CDR3: TGCAGCGTTGAAGCAGGACAGGGAACTAACTATGGCTACACCCTC. The encoded protein is CSVEAGQGTNYGYTL.

This clonotype occurred many times. The V call is TRBV7-2, the J call TRBJ1-4, with a possible D match to TRBD1 (5 bases). The CDR3 is made up of 15 amino acids. V was shortened by 3 bases and J by 4 bases, with 12 bases between the two germline ends. In germline, CDR1 is SGHTA, CDR2 FQGNSA. The CDR3, as DNA: TGTGCCAGCAGCTTTTCCTCGGGGCATAATGAAAAACTGTTTTTT. This gives the protein CASSFSSGHNEKLFF.

This clonotype was found a few times. The rearrangement uses TRBV6-2 or TRBV6-3 and TRBJ1-6, with D tentatively TRBD1 (6 bases). The CDR3 contains 15 residues. CDR1 and CDR2 (germline): MNHEY, SVGEGT. V was clipped by 4 bases and J by 6 bases, with 13 bases between them. The CDR3: CASSSPGQINSPLHF. The CDR3 DNA is TGTGCCAGCAGTTCCCCCGGACAGATTAATTCACCCCTCCACTTT.

This rearrangement joins TRBV12-3 or TRBV12-4 to TRBJ1-1; 9 nucleotides line up with TRBD1. The CDR3 has 16 amino acids. Trimming took 3 bases from V and 4 from J; bases not matched to a gene: 9. The CDR3 loop is CASSLGQGGGITEAFF. The CDR3 coding sequence is TGTGCCAGCAGTTTGGGACAGGGTGGGGGTATCACTGAAGCTTTCTTT.

This clonotype was picked up many times. J is TRBJ1-1 and V is TRBV13, with D tentatively TRBD1 (5 bases). V was shortened by 2 bases and J by 4 bases, with 20 bases between the two germline ends. CDR1 and CDR2 from the germline V gene are PRHDT and FYEKMQ (reference sequence). The CDR3 spans 17 residues. The CDR3 DNA is TGTGCCAGCAGCTTAAAGGGGCTGCCTTTTGGTAGCACTGAAGCTTTCTTT. Protein product: CASSLKGLPFGSTEAFF.

This clonotype was counted at least ten times. The rearrangement links TRBV6-5 to TRBJ1-1; D is undetermined. CDR3 length: 14 amino acids. Trimming stripped 2 bases from V and 1 base from J, with 8 bases between. CDR1 is MNHEY, CDR2 SVGAGI, per germline. This CDR3 reads CASSYRSRNTEAFF. DNA of the CDR3: TGTGCCAGCAGTTACCGATCCAGGAACACTGAAGCTTTCTTT.

This chain links TRBV24-1 with TRBJ2-7; D unresolved. CDR1 is KGHDR and CDR2 is SFDVKD in the germline V gene. This CDR3 has 13 residues. Trimming shortened V by 0 bases and J by 1 base, and 3 bases separated the two germline ends. The CDR3 loop reads CATSDLHSYEQYF. In DNA form, the CDR3 reads TGTGCCACCAGTGATTTGCATTCCTACGAGCAGTACTTC.

This clonotype was recorded at least ten times. The rearrangement joins TRBV6-1 to TRBJ2-7; TRBD2 is a possible D gene (5 bases). This CDR3 has 13 residues. In germline, CDR1 is MNHNS, CDR2 SASEGT. Trimming pared 5 bases from V and 6 bases from J, leaving 14 bases between. CDR3 bases: TGTGCCAGCAGTTTCGCCAGGAGCGGCGAGCAGTACTTC. It translates to CASSFARSGEQYF.